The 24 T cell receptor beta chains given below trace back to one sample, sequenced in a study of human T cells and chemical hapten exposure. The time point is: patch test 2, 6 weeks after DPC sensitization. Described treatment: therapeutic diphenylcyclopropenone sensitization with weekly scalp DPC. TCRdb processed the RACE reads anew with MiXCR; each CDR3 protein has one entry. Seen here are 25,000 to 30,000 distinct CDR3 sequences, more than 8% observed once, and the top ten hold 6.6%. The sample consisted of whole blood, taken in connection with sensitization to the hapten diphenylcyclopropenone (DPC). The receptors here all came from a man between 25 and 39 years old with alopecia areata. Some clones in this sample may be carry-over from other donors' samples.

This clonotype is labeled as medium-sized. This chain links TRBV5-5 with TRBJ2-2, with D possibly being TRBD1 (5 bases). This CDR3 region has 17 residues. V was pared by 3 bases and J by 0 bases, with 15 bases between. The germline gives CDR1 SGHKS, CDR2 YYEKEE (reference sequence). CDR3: CASSWSRQFANTGELFF. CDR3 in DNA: TGTGCCAGCAGCTGGTCGAGACAGTTCGCGAACACCGGGGAGCTGTTTTTT.

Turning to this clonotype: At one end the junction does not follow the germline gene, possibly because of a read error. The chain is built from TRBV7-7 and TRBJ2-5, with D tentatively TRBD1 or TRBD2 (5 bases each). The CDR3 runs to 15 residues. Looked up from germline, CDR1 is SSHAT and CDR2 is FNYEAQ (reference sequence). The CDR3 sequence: CASSSLVGTSETQYF. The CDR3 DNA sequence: TGTGCTAGCAGCTCCCTTGTGGGGACGTCGGAGACCCAGTACTTC.

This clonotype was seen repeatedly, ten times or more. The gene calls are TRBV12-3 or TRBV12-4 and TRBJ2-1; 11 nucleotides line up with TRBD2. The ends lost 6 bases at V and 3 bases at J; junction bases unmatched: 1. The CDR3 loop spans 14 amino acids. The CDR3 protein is CASRTSGGYNEQFF. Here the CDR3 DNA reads TGTGCCAGCAGAACTAGCGGGGGCTACAATGAGCAGTTCTTC.

The CDR3 here is CASSSWGREASVNEQFF. CDR3 sequence (DNA): TGTGCCAGCAGCTCCTGGGGGCGGGAGGCCTCCGTCAATGAGCAGTTCTTC. The chain joins TRBV11-3 to TRBJ2-1; 8 bases fit TRBD2. After removal of 4 bases from V and 6 bases from J, the junction contained 14 bases not matched to a gene. The CDR3 is 17 residues long. From germline, CDR1 is SGHNT and CDR2 YENEEA. The whole variable domain, filled in from reference TRBV11-3 and TRBJ2-1, reads EAGVVQSPRYKIIEKKQPVAFWCNPISGHNTLYWYLQNLGQGPELLIRYENEEAVDDSQLPKDRFSAERLKGVDSTLKIQPAELGDSAVYLCASSSWGREASVNEQFFGPGTRLTVL.

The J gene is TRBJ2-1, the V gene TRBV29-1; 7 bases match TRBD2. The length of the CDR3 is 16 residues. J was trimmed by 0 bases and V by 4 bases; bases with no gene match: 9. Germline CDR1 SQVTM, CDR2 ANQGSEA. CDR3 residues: CSVGSGPTSSYNEQFF. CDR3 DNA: TGCAGCGTTGGTAGCGGGCCAACTAGCTCCTACAATGAGCAGTTCTTC.

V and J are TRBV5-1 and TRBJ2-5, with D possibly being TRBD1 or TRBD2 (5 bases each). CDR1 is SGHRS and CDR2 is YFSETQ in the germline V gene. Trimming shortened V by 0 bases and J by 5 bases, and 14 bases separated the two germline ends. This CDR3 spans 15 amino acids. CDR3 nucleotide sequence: TGCGCCAGCAGCTTGGAGGGACGCCTTCACGAGACCCAGTACTTC. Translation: CASSLEGRLHETQYF.

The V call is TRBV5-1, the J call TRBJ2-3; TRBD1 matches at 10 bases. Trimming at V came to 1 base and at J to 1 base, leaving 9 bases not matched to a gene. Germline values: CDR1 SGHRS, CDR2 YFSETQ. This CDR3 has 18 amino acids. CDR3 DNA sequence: TGCGCCAGCAGCTTGACCGCAACGACAGGGGGCCGCACAGATACGCAGTATTTT. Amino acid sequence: CASSLTATTGGRTDTQYF.

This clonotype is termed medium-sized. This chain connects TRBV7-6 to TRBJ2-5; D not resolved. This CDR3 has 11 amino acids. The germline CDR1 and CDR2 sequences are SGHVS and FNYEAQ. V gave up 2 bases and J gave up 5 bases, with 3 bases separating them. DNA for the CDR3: TGTGCCAGCAGCTTAAGCGAGACCCAGTACTTC. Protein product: CASSLSETQYF.

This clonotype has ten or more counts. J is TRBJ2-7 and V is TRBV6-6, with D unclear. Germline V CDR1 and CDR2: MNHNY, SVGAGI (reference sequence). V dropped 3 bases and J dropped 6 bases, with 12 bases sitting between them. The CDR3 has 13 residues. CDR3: CASSYQDPGEQYF. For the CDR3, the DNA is TGTGCCAGCAGTTATCAAGACCCCGGCGAGCAGTACTTC.

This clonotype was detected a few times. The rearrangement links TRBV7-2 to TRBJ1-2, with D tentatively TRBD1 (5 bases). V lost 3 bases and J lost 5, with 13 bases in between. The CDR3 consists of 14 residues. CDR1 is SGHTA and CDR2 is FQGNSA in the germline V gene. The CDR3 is CASSLKGSGYGYTF. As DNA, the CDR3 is TGTGCCAGCAGCTTGAAGGGGAGTGGGTATGGCTACACCTTC.

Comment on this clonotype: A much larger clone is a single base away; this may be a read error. Here the CDR3 reads CASMVGGGFLTEAFF. Written as DNA, the CDR3 is TGTGCCAGCATGGTAGGTGGGGGGTTCTTGACTGAAGCTTTCTTT. V is TRBV2 and J is TRBJ1-1; a possible D gene is TRBD1 (5 bases). The CDR3 loop spans 15 amino acids. The V and J ends lost 7 bases and 5 bases respectively, with 20 bases between them. Germline V gene data show CDR1 as SNHLY and CDR2 as FYNNEI.

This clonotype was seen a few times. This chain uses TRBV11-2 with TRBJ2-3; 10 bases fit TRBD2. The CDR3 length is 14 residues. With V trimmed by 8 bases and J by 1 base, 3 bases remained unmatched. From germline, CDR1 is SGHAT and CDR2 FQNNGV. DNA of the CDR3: TGTGCCAGCCAGGGGACTAGCGGCACAGATACGCAGTATTTT. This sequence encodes CASQGTSGTDTQYF.

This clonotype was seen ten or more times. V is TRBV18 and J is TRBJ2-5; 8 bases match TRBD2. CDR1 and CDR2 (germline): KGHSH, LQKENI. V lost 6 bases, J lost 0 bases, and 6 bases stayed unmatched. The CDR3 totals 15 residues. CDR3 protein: CASSLLAEYQETQYF. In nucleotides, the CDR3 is TGTGCCAGCTCCCTACTAGCGGAGTACCAAGAGACCCAGTACTTC.

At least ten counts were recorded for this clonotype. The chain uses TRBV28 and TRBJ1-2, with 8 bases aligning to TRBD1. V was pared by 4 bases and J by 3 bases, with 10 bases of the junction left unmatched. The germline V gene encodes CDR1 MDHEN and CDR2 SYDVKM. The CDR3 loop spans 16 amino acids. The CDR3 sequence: CASSSPGGVEDYGYTF. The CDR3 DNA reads TGTGCCAGCAGTTCCCCAGGGGGCGTTGAGGACTATGGCTACACCTTC.

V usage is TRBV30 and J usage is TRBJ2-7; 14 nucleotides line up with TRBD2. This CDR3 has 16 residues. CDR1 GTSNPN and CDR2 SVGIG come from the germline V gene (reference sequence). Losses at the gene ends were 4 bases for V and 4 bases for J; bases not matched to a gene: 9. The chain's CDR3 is CAWKPGTSGSRYEQYF. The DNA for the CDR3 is TGTGCCTGGAAACCCGGGACTAGCGGGAGTAGGTACGAGCAGTACTTC.

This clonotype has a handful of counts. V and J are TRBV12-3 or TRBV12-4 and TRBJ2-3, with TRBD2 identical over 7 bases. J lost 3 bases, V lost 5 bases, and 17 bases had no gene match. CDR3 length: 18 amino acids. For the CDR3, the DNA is TGTGCCAGCAGTCCGTTCGCGGGGGAAGCCGCGGGAACAGATACGCAGTATTTT. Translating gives CASSPFAGEAAGTDTQYF.

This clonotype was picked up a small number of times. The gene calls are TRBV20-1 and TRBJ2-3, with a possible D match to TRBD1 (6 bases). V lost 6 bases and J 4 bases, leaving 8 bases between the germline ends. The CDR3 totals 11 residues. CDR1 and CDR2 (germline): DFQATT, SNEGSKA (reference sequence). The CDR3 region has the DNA TGCAGTGCCCACAGGGCAGATACGCAGTATTTT. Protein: CSAHRADTQYF.

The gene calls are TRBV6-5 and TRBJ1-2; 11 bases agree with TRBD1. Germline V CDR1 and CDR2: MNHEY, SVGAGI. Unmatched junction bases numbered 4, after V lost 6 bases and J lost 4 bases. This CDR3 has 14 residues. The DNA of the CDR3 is TGTGCCAGCAGCCAGGGGACAGGGGGCTATGGCTACACCTTC. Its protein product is CASSQGTGGYGYTF.

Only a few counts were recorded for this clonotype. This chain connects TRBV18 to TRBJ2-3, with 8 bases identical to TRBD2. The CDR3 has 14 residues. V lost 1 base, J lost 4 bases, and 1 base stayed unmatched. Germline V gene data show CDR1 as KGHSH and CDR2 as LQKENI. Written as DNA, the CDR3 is TGTGCCAGCTCACCACAACTAGCGGCAGATACGCAGTATTTT. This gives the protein CASSPQLAADTQYF.

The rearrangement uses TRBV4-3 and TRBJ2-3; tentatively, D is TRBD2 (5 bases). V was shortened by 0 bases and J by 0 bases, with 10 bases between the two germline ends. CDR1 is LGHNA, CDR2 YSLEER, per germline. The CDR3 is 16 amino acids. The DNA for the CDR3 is TGCGCCAGCAGCCAAGATCGGAGCGGTAGCACAGATACGCAGTATTTT. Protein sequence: CASSQDRSGSTDTQYF.

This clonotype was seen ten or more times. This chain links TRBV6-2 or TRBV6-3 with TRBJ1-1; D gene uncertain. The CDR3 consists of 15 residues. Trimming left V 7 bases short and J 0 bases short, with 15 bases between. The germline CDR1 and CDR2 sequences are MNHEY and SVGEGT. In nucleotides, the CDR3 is TGTGCCAGCACACATTCTCCGAGAATGAACACTGAAGCTTTCTTT. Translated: CASTHSPRMNTEAFF.

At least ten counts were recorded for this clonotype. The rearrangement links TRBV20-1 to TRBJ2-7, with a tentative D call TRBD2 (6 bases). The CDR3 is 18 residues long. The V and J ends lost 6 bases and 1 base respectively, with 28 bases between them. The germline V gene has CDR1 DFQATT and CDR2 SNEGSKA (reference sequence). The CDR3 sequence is CSAGRLESGKPTSYEQYF. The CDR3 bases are TGCAGTGCGGGCAGACTAGAATCGGGTAAACCGACATCCTACGAGCAGTACTTC.

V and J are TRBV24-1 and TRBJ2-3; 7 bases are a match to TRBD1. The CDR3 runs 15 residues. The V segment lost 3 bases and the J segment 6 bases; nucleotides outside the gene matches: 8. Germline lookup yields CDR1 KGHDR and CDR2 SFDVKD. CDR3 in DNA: TGTGCCACCAGTGATGGGACAGAAACCAGGGATACGCAGTATTTT. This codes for CATSDGTETRDTQYF.

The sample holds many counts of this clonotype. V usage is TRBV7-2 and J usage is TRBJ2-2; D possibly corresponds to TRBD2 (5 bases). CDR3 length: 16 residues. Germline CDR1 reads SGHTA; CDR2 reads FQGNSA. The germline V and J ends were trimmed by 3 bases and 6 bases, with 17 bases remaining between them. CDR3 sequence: CASSFKPSSGSGELFF. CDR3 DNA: TGTGCCAGCAGCTTTAAACCTTCATCGGGGTCCGGGGAGCTGTTTTTT. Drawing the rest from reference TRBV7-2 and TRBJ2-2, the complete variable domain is GAGVSQSPSNKVTEKGKDVELRCDPISGHTALYWYRQSLGQGLEFLIYFQGNSAPDKSGLPSDRFSAERTGGSVSTLTIQRTQQEDSAVYLCASSFKPSSGSGELFFGEGSRLTVL.